Reported below is one TCR beta chain. This receptor's antigen is unknown. Per-nucleotide qualities are absent, and no much larger clonotype sits a single base away. The data were obtained in a study of naive and memory T cell subsets (dated by TCRdb to about 2017). Background on the whole study: In the figure summarizing the skin biopsy and whole blood samples, roughly 10 blood donors, 7 tuberculin skin test biopsies and 3 saline control biopsies were reported. As previously described, skin biopsies were taken from tuberculin skin test sites or from saline-injected control sites and processed for RNA extraction. PCR2 was typically run as a SYBR Green qPCR and stopped at a set threshold, although low-input samples could use end-point PCR of around 6 cycles instead.

According to the study, the label for this sample's treatment or condition signals: skin biopsy from PPD injection site in Mantoux-positive individual. A robust, sensitive protocol for the amplification, sequencing and analysis of TCRs was described in the study, in which 3' ligation of a UMI-containing oligonucleotide to TCR cDNA was used. In individuals with a positive Mantoux test, tuberculin skin test biopsies were taken from sites that had been injected with PPD. Before reverse transcription, total RNA that had not been cell sorted was treated with RQ1 DNase, with a target input of about 1 to 1000 ng. Libraries were prepared from skin biopsies and whole blood to test how robust the pipeline was in samples where T cells are a minority population. The library was prepared using UMI-ligation and nested PCR. The ligated cDNA was amplified in four rounds of PCR with nested alpha and beta constant region primers together with the SP2 primer. TCR RNA was reverse transcribed with SuperScript IV using alpha and beta constant region primers for the blood and skin samples. An oligonucleotide carrying the Illumina SP2 primer and a UMI was ligated to the 3' end of the cDNA by means of T4 RNA ligase 1. The 12-nucleotide UMI was composed of two random hexamers separated by an eight-base spacer, which was included to prevent hairpin formation. From the second PCR onward, TCR alpha and beta chain libraries were processed separately, and dual indexing was applied for multiplexing. After pooling, the indexed libraries were analyzed by capillary electrophoresis and sequenced on either an Illumina MiSeq or NextSeq. Libraries were spiked with PhiX DNA at 5-7% so that base diversity was increased and cluster recognition was improved. The paper's processing steps were these. UMIs were extracted from read 2 by Demultiplexor and combined with the TCR sequence from read 1, and reads were split according to sample indices. V and J genes and V-J junctions were identified by Decombinator, which gave every TCR a five-part identifier that included V and J deletions. Collapsinator used UMIs to correct sequencing errors and PCR amplification heterogeneity, producing a UMI-based abundance for each TCR. CDR3Translator turned identifiers into nucleotide sequence, translated that sequence into amino acids, and pulled out CDR3 regions based on terminal motifs. Error-corrected alpha and beta TCR counts from blood and skin were compared after normalization to input RNA amount. In TCRdb, the public reads were trimmed at Q25 with fastp and aligned with MiXCR, with productive beta chains retained. Entries that share a CDR3 protein sequence are merged under the most common genes and DNA. TCRdb, not the authors, supplied the V and J calls. In all, the sample holds tens of thousands of distinct CDR3 sequences, and approximately 11% of those were seen once. In total, the top ten clones hold roughly 3.9% of the sample.

Study-wide conclusions, independent of this receptor: The larger number of TCRs at tuberculin skin test sites was interpreted as T cell infiltration of a delayed type IV hypersensitivity reaction. The potential sensitivity of the RNA-based method to TCR transcript changes with T cell activation and differentiation was acknowledged. TCR sequences were reportedly obtained from both types of skin biopsy, with many more TCRs found at tuberculin skin test sites. Details of skin biopsy collection and RNA processing were not given in the paper but were referenced to earlier studies.

There are 13 amino acids in the CDR3, from cysteine to phenylalanine inclusive. The entry retains the CDR3 DNA only, 39 bases that are in frame from base 1. CDR1 MNHNS and CDR2 SASEGT are derived from the germline V gene. V lost 5 bases and J lost 4 bases, and the count of bases not matched to a germline gene is 1. The source of this sequence is an adult in good health. The V and J segments used are TRBV6-1 and TRBJ1-5; 8 bases in the junction line up with TRBD1. Source: skin, taken from a tuberculin skin test site. The CDR3 protein sequence reads: CASSWDRNQPQHF. Here is the DNA: TGTGCCAGCAGTTGGGACAGGAATCAGCCCCAGCATTTT.